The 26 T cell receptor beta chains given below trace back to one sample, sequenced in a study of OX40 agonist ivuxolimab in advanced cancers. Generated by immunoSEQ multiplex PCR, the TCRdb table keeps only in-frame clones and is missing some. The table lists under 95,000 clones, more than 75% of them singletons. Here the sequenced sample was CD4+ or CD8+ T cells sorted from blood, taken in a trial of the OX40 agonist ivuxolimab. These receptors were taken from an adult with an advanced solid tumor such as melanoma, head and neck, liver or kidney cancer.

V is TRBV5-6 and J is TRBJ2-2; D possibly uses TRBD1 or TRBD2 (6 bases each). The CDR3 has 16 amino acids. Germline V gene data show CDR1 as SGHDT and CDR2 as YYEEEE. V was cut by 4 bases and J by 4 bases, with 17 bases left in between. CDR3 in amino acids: CASSSTGARGTGELFF. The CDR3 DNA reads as TGTGCCAGCAGCAGTACGGGGGCGCGGGGCACCGGGGAGCTGTTTTTT.

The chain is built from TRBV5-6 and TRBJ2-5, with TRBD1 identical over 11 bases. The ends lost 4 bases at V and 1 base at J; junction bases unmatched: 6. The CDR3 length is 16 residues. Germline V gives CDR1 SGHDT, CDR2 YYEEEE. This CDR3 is CASSGGTGGLQETQYF. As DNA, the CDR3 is TGTGCCAGCAGCGGAGGGACAGGGGGACTCCAAGAGACCCAGTACTTC.

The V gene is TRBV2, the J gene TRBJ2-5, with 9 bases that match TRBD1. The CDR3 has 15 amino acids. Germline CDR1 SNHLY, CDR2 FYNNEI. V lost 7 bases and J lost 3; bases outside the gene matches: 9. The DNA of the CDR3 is TGTGCCAGCACCCGAGTGGGACAGGGAGAAGAGACCCAGTACTTC. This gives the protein CASTRVGQGEETQYF.

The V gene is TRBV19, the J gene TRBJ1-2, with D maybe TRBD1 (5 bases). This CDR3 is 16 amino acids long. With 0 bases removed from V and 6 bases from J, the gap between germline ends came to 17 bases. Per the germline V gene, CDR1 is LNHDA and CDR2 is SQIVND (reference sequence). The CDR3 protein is CASSIDWAPRGNGYTF. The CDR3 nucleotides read TGTGCCAGTAGTATAGATTGGGCGCCAAGGGGCAATGGCTACACCTTC.

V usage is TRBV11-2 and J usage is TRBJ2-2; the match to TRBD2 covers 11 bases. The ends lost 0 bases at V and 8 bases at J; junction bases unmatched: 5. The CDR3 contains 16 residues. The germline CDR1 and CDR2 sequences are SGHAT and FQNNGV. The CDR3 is CASSLEGLAVAGELFF. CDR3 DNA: TGTGCCAGCAGCTTAGAGGGACTAGCGGTGGCGGGGGAGCTGTTTTTT.

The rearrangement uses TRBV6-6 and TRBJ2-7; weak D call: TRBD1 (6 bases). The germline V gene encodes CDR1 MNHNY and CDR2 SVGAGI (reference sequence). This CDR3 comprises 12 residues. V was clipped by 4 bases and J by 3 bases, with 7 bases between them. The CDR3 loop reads CASSWDNYEQYF. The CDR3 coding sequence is TGTGCCAGCAGTTGGGACAACTACGAGCAGTACTTC.

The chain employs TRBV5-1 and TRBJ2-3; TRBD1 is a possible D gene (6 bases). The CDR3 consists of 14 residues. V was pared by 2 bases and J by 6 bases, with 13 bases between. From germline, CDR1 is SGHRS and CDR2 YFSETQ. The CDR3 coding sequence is TGCGCCAGCAGCTTTGGGGGCGGTGCGGATACGCAGTATTTT. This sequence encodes CASSFGGGADTQYF.

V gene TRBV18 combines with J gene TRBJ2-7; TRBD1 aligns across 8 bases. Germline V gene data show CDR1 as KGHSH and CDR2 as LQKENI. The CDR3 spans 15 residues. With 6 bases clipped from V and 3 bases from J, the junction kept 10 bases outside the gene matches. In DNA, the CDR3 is TGTGCCAGCTCCCCCCGACAGGGGCAATACTACGAGCAGTACTTC. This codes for CASSPRQGQYYEQYF.

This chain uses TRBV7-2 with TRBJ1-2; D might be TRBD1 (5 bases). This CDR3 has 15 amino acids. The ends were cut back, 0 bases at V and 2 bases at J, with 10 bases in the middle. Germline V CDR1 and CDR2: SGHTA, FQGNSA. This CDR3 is CASSLAQGTNYGYTF. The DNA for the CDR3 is TGTGCCAGCAGCTTAGCCCAGGGAACCAACTATGGCTACACCTTC. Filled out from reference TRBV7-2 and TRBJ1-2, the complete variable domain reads GAGVSQSPSNKVTEKGKDVELRCDPISGHTALYWYRQSLGQGLEFLIYFQGNSAPDKSGLPSDRFSAERTGGSVSTLTIQRTQQEDSAVYLCASSLAQGTNYGYTFGSGTRLTVV.

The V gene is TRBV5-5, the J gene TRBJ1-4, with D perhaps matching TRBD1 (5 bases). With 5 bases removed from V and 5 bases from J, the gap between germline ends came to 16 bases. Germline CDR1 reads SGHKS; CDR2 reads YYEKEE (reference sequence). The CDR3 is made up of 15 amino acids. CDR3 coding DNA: TGTGCCAGCAGAGGGAGGCCGGGACCGAATGAAAAACTGTTTTTT. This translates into CASRGRPGPNEKLFF.

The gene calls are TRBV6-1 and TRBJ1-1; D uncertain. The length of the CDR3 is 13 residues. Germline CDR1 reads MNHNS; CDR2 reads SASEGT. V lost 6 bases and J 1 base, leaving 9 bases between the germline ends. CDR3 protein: CASSPQANTEAFF. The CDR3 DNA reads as TGTGCCAGCAGCCCGCAGGCGAACACTGAAGCTTTCTTT.

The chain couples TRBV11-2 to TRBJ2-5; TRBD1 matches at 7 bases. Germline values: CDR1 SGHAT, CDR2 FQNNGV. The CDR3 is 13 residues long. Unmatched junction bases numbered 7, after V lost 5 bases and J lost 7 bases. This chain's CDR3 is CASSADRDGTQYF. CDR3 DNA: TGTGCCAGCAGCGCCGACAGGGACGGGACCCAGTACTTC.

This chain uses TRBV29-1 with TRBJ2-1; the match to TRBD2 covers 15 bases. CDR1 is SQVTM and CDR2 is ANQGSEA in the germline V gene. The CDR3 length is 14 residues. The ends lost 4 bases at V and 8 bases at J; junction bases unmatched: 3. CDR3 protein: CSVGGLAGGYEQFF. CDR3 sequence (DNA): TGCAGCGTTGGGGGACTAGCGGGAGGTTATGAGCAGTTCTTC.

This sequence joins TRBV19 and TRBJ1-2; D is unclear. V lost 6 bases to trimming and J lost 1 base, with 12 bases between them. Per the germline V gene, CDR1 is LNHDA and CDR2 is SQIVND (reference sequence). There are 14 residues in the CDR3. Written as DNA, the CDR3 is TGTGCCAGTAGCCCGGACGGAGGTAACTATGGCTACACCTTC. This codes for CASSPDGGNYGYTF.

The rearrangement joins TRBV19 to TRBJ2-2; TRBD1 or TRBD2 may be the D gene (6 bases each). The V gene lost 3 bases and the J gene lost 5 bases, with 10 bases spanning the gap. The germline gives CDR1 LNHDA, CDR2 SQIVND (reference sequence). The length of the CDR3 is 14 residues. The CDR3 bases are TGTGCCAGTAGTATGGGGGGCAGGACCGGGGAGCTGTTTTTT. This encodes CASSMGGRTGELFF. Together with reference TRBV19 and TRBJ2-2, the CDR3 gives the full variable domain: DGGITQSPKYLFRKEGQNVTLSCEQNLNHDAMYWYRQDPGQGLRLIYYSQIVNDFQKGDIAEGYSVSREKKESFPLTVTSAQKNPTAFYLCASSMGGRTGELFFGEGSRLTVL.

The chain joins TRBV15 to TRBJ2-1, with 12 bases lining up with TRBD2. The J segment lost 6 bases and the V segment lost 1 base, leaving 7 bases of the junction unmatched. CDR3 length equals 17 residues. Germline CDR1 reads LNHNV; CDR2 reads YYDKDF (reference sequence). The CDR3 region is CATSRGLAGAGRNEQFF. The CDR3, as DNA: TGTGCCACCAGCAGAGGACTAGCGGGAGCAGGGCGCAATGAGCAGTTCTTC.

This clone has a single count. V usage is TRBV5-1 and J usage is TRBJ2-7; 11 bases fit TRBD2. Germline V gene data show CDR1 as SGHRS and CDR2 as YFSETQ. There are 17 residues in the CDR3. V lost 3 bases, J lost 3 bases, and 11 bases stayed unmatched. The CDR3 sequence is CASSSGLAVREDYEQYF. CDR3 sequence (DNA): TGCGCCAGCAGCTCGGGACTAGCGGTTAGGGAAGACTACGAGCAGTACTTC.

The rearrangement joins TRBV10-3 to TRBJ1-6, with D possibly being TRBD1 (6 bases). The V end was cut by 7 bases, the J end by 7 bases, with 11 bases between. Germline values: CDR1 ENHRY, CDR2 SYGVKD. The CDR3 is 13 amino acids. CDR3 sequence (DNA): TGTGCCATCAAACAGGGCGGCAATTCACCCCTCCACTTT. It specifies CAIKQGGNSPLHF.

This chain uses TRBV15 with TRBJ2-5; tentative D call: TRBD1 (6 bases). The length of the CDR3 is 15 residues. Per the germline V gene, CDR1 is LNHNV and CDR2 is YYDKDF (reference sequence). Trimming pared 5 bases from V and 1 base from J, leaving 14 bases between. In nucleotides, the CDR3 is TGTGCCACCAGCCAAAGCGGCAGGGGCCAAGAGACCCAGTACTTC. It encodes CATSQSGRGQETQYF.

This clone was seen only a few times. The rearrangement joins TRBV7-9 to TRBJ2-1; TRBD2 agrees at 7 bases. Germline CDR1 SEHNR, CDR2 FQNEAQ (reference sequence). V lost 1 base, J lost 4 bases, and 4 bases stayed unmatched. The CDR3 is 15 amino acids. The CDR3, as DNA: TGTGCCAGCAGCTTAGTGGCGGGAGCGTACAATGAGCAGTTCTTC. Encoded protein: CASSLVAGAYNEQFF. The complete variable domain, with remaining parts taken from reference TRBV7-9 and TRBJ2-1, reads DTGVSQNPRHKITKRGQNVTFRCDPISEHNRLYWYRQTLGQGPEFLTYFQNEAQLEKSRLLSDRFSAERPKGSFSTLEIQRTEQGDSAMYLCASSLVAGAYNEQFFGPGTRLTVL.

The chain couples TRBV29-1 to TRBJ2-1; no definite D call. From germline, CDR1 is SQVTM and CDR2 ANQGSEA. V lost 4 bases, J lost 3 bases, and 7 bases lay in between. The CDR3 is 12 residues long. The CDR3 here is CSVVELYNEQFF. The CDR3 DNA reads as TGCAGCGTTGTAGAGCTCTACAATGAGCAGTTCTTC.

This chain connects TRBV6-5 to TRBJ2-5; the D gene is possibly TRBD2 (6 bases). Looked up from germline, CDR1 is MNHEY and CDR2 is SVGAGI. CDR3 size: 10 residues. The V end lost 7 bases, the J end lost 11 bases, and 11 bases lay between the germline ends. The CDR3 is CASTNREQYF. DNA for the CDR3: TGTGCCAGCACGAATCGGGAGCAGTACTTC.

The CDR3 loop is CAISVTGFGDGANVLTF. In nucleotides, the CDR3 is TGTGCCATCAGTGTCACAGGTTTCGGGGATGGGGCCAACGTCCTGACTTTC. The V gene is TRBV10-3, the J gene TRBJ2-6; D assignment may be TRBD1 or TRBD2 (5 bases each). With 4 bases removed from V and 3 bases from J, the gap between germline ends came to 16 bases. The CDR3 runs to 17 residues. Per the germline V gene, CDR1 is ENHRY and CDR2 is SYGVKD.

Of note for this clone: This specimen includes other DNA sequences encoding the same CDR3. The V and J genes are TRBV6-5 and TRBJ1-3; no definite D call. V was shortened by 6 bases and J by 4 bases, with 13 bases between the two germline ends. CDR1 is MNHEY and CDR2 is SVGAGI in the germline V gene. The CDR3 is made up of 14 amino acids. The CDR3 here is CASRSSVQGNTIYF. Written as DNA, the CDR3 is TGTGCCAGCAGGTCATCGGTACAGGGAAACACCATATATTTT.

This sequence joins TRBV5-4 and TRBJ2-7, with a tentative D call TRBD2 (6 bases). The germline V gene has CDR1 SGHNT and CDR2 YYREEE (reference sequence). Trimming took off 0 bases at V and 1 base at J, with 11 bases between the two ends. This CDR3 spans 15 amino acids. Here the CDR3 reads CASSLGRERSYEQYF. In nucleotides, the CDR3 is TGTGCCAGCAGCTTGGGCCGGGAGAGATCCTACGAGCAGTACTTC.

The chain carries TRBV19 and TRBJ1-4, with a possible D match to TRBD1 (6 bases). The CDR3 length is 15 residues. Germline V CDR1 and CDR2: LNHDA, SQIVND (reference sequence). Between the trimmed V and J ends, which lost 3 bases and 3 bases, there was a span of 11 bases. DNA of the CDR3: TGTGCCAGTAGTATGGGGGCTGCGGCTAATGAAAAACTGTTTTTT. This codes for CASSMGAAANEKLFF.